This entry concerns a single T cell receptor (beta chain). Source study methods: Cell counts per sample came from amplifying reference gene primers. This table comes from immunoSEQ multiplex PCR, and its TCRdb copy is limited to in-frame clones, with some not included. V and J calls and clone size come straight from that table; D and trimming were deduced from the DNA. The sample consists of just over 650,000 clones, approximately 90% of them appearing once. These data are taken from a study of blood T cell repertoires in COVID-19. Turning to the study itself: T cells, B-cell-depleted T cells, or PBMCs supplied cDNA or gDNA.

Germline V gene sequence: CDR1 SGDLS, CDR2 YYNGEE. CDR3 length: 16 amino acids. V lost 3 bases, J lost 1 base, and 15 bases lay in between. This chain connects TRBV9 to TRBJ2-3; D ambiguous. This TCR was recovered from a woman aged 18-30 years with acute or convalescent COVID-19. Sequenced material: peripheral blood. CDR3 DNA sequence: TGTGCCAGCAGCGCGACTCCTCCCTCAGGCACAGATACGCAGTATTTT. Translation gives CASSATPPSGTDTQYF.